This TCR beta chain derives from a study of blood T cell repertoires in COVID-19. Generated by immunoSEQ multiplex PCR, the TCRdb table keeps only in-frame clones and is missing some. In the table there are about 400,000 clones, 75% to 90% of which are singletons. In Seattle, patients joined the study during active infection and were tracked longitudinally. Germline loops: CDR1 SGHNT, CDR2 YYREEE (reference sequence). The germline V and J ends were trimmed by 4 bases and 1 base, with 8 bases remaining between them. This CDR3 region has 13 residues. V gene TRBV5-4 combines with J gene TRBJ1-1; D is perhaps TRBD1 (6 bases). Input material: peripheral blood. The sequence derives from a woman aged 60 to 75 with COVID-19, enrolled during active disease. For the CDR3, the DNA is TGTGCCAGCAGCCGGACAGAGAACACTGAAGCTTTCTTT. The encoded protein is CASSRTENTEAFF.